Each of the 21 T cell receptor beta chains below was sequenced from the same sample in a study of shared T cell receptors in the human thymus listed by TCRdb under 2021. The library was built by means of the immunoSEQ multiplex PCR assay. TCRdb stores this immuneACCESS table with in-frame sequences only. Part of the clones is absent; in the studies checked, under half of the shortfall reflects unresolved V genes, and no reason is known for the rest. In this sample the table shows about 660,000 clones, 88% of which occur a single time. Of the sample, 0.01% is held by the ten largest clones. The same specimen was also included in a second study, on human thymus T cells.

The sample comprised thymocytes. Receptors were obtained from a boy less than two years old with a congenital heart defect. Donor details come from another sample of the same person, matched by shared clones.

The chain links TRBV12-5 to TRBJ2-7, with 10 bases lining up with TRBD2. The germline CDR1 and CDR2 sequences are LGHNT and FRNRAP. The CDR3 totals 21 residues. V shed 0 bases, J shed 0 bases, and the junction held 17 bases outside the gene matches. CDR3 in DNA: TGTGCTAGTGGTTTGGTGACAGTGCTAGCGGGAGAACCACCGCTCTCCTACGAGCAGTACTTC. Its translation: CASGLVTVLAGEPPLSYEQYF.

The chain couples TRBV5-1 to TRBJ2-3; D uncertain. From germline, CDR1 is SGHRS and CDR2 YFSETQ. The ends were cut back, 4 bases at V and 2 bases at J, with 11 bases in the middle. This CDR3 has 14 residues. CDR3 amino acids: CASSPGSYTDTQYF. In DNA form, the CDR3 reads TGCGCCAGCAGCCCAGGATCCTACACAGATACGCAGTATTTT.

The gene calls are TRBV9 and TRBJ2-3, with 12 bases matching TRBD2. The V gene end was trimmed by 1 base and the J gene end by 2 bases; junction bases not matched to a gene: 5. This CDR3 region has 17 residues. Germline assignment: CDR1 SGDLS and CDR2 YYNGEE. The DNA of the CDR3 is TGTGCCAGCAGCGTAAACCTAGCGGGAGGGTACACAGATACGCAGTATTTT. Protein: CASSVNLAGGYTDTQYF.

This clone came up once. As DNA, the CDR3 is TGCGCCAGCAGCGGGGCTGGACTAGCACTTTCTTCAGATACGCAGTATTTT. It is translated as CASSGAGLALSSDTQYF. The chain combines TRBV5-1 with TRBJ2-3; 8 bases line up with TRBD2. Germline V gene sequence: CDR1 SGHRS, CDR2 YFSETQ. The CDR3 has 17 amino acids. J was trimmed by 4 bases and V by 4 bases; bases with no gene match: 14.

This clone occurred a few times. J is TRBJ2-1 and V is TRBV6-5, with D unclear. CDR1 and CDR2 (germline): MNHEY, SVGAGI. This CDR3 comprises 13 residues. V lost 2 bases to trimming and J lost 10 bases, with 12 bases between them. Here the CDR3 DNA reads TGTGCCAGCAGTTACCGTCTCCCCCCCGAGCAGTTCTTC. Translated, it gives CASSYRLPPEQFF.

The rearrangement links TRBV11-3 to TRBJ2-7; 15 nucleotides line up with TRBD2. CDR3 length: 18 residues. The J segment lost 1 base and the V segment lost 5 bases, leaving 9 bases of the junction unmatched. Per germline, CDR1 SGHNT and CDR2 YENEEA. The CDR3 protein is CASSTAPGLAGGSYEQYF. The CDR3 bases are TGTGCCAGCAGCACAGCACCGGGACTAGCGGGGGGATCCTACGAGCAGTACTTC.

This clone was found a few times. The V call is TRBV4-2, the J call TRBJ2-7; a weak D match, TRBD1 (6 bases). Germline lookup yields CDR1 LGHNA and CDR2 YNFKEQ. V lost 0 bases and J lost 7, with 19 bases in between. CDR3 length: 16 amino acids. The CDR3 reads CASSQDLGGRFGEQYF. CDR3 bases: TGTGCCAGCAGCCAAGATTTAGGGGGACGGTTTGGGGAGCAGTACTTC.

The rearrangement uses TRBV6-1 and TRBJ1-1, with D tentatively TRBD1 (6 bases). V lost 4 bases to trimming and J lost 1 base, with 13 bases between them. Germline V CDR1 and CDR2: MNHNS, SASEGT. CDR3 length: 15 amino acids. CDR3 protein: CASSARQVRNTEAFF. DNA of the CDR3: TGTGCCAGCAGTGCGAGACAGGTTAGGAACACTGAAGCTTTCTTT.

This chain uses TRBV11-1 with TRBJ2-5; TRBD1 is a possible D gene (5 bases). Germline V gene data show CDR1 as SGHAT and CDR2 as FQDESV (reference sequence). This CDR3 comprises 17 residues. V was shortened by 1 base and J by 3 bases, with 18 bases between the two germline ends. The CDR3 DNA is TGTGCCAGCAGCTTAGAGGGTAACAGGTCTGTTAAAGAGACCCAGTACTTC. Protein: CASSLEGNRSVKETQYF.

The genes are TRBV4-2 and TRBJ2-2; 7 positions agree with TRBD2. Trimming took 4 bases from V and 0 from J; bases not matched to a gene: 5. The CDR3 consists of 16 residues. In germline, CDR1 is LGHNA, CDR2 YNFKEQ. CDR3 sequence: CASSRAGTTNTGELFF. In DNA, the CDR3 is TGTGCCAGCAGCCGGGCCGGGACTACGAACACCGGGGAGCTGTTTTTT.

V gene TRBV19 combines with J gene TRBJ2-7; TRBD2 aligns across 8 bases. The CDR3 runs to 14 residues. V lost 5 bases, J lost 2 bases, and 5 bases stayed unmatched. Germline values: CDR1 LNHDA, CDR2 SQIVND (reference sequence). This CDR3 is CASSPGLAPYEQYF. CDR3 nucleotides: TGTGCCAGTAGTCCCGGACTAGCCCCCTACGAGCAGTACTTC.

The chain is built from TRBV16 and TRBJ1-5; no clear D gene. The CDR3 extends over 16 amino acids. The V gene's germline CDR1 is KGHSY and CDR2 FQNENV. V was cut by 2 bases and J by 0 bases, with 11 bases left in between. The CDR3 DNA follows: TGTGCCAGCAGCCAAACAACCCCCCATAGCAATCAGCCCCAGCATTTT. This sequence encodes CASSQTTPHSNQPQHF.

This clone has only one observation. The gene calls are TRBV19 and TRBJ2-7, with 12 bases identical to TRBD1. From germline, CDR1 is LNHDA and CDR2 SQIVND (reference sequence). The CDR3 is made up of 15 amino acids. The V and J ends lost 3 bases and 5 bases, in that order; junction bases with no gene match: 5. CDR3: CASSIRGQGANEQYF. The CDR3 DNA reads TGTGCCAGTAGTATTCGGGGACAGGGGGCCAACGAGCAGTACTTC.

Remarks on this clone: The sample holds other DNA sequences that translate to the same CDR3. The rearrangement links TRBV7-9 to TRBJ2-7; weak D call: TRBD2 (7 bases). The V end was cut by 3 bases, the J end by 6 bases, with 9 bases between. The CDR3 loop spans 12 amino acids. CDR1 and CDR2 (germline): SEHNR, FQNEAQ (reference sequence). Here the CDR3 reads CASSLGGGEQYF. The DNA of the CDR3 is TGTGCCAGCAGCTTGGGAGGGGGCGAGCAGTACTTC.

This chain links TRBV5-6 with TRBJ2-1; D is unresolved. V was trimmed by 0 bases and J by 0 bases, leaving 4 bases between them. The germline gives CDR1 SGHDT, CDR2 YYEEEE. CDR3 length: 14 amino acids. CDR3 amino acids: CASSLAGSYNEQFF. The DNA for the CDR3 is TGTGCCAGCAGCTTGGCCGGCTCCTACAATGAGCAGTTCTTC.

The chain links TRBV23-1 to TRBJ2-5; D is ambiguous. Being an ORF, TRBV23-1 has a function that is uncertain. The V end lost 2 bases, the J end lost 5 bases, and 6 bases lay between the germline ends. This CDR3 has 12 amino acids. The CDR3 loop reads CASSQPSETQYF. CDR3 coding DNA: TGCGCCAGCAGTCAACCGTCCGAGACCCAGTACTTC.

The chain joins TRBV5-1 to TRBJ2-1; TRBD2 agrees at 11 bases. The germline V gene encodes CDR1 SGHRS and CDR2 YFSETQ. The CDR3 extends over 18 amino acids. Trimming took 5 bases from V and 3 from J; bases not matched to a gene: 13. The DNA for the CDR3 is TGCGCCAGCAGAGTCCGGACTAGCGGGCCTTCTTACTACAATGAGCAGTTCTTC. It is translated as CASRVRTSGPSYYNEQFF.

Only a few counts were recorded for this clone. The V call is TRBV28, the J call TRBJ2-7; 9 bases agree with TRBD1. The CDR3 covers 16 residues. CDR1 and CDR2 (germline): MDHEN, SYDVKM. V was clipped by 4 bases and J by 1 base; unmatched bases: 8. The CDR3 DNA reads as TGTGCCAGCAGTTGCGAATCCGGGACAGGGTCCTACGAGCAGTACTTC. Protein sequence: CASSCESGTGSYEQYF.

This chain connects TRBV4-2 to TRBJ2-3; TRBD1 is a possible D gene (5 bases). Germline CDR1 and CDR2: LGHNA and YNFKEQ. V was clipped by 3 bases and J by 0 bases, with 22 bases between them. This CDR3 comprises 19 residues. For the CDR3, the DNA is TGTGCCAGCAGCCAGCCAGTTTCCCCCGGACAAACTAGCACAGATACGCAGTATTTT. Translated: CASSQPVSPGQTSTDTQYF.

The J gene is TRBJ2-3, the V gene TRBV2; 8 bases match TRBD2. The trim removed 3 bases at V and 0 bases at J, leaving 14 bases unmatched. CDR3 length: 19 amino acids. Germline CDR1 and CDR2: SNHLY and FYNNEI. CDR3 protein: CASSDKGGREVLSTDTQYF. The CDR3 DNA follows: TGTGCCAGCAGTGATAAAGGGGGGCGGGAGGTGCTAAGCACAGATACGCAGTATTTT.

Only one count was recorded for this clone. The chain uses TRBV15 and TRBJ2-7, with 9 bases matching TRBD2. CDR3 length: 18 amino acids. The junction had 13 bases not matched to a gene; V was cut back by 0 bases and J by 4 bases. Looked up from germline, CDR1 is LNHNV and CDR2 is YYDKDF (reference sequence). This chain's CDR3 is CATSRDPGGASGTYEQYF. Written as DNA, the CDR3 is TGTGCCACCAGCAGAGATCCCGGAGGGGCTAGCGGGACTTACGAGCAGTACTTC.